This T cell receptor beta chain emerged from a study of tumor T cells in aggressive B-cell lymphoma. The repertoire was sequenced with immunoSEQ multiplex PCR; TCRdb's copy has only in-frame clones and lacks some. This table holds around 10,000 clones, nearly 95% found once. This clone was observed once. CDR1 is SGHAT and CDR2 is FQNNGV in the germline V gene. Trimming stripped 4 bases from V and 1 base from J, with 10 bases between. This CDR3 is 14 amino acids long. This sequence joins TRBV11-2 and TRBJ2-5; tentatively, D is TRBD2 (6 bases). Sequenced sample: tumor tissue. The sequence was obtained from an adult with diffuse large B cell lymphoma. CDR3 residues: CASSWRVPQETQYF. The CDR3 nucleotides read TGTGCCAGCAGCTGGAGGGTCCCCCAAGAGACCCAGTACTTC.